The 14 T cell receptor beta chains below were found in one sample sequenced in a study of blood T cell repertoires in COVID-19. Clones were read by immunoSEQ multiplex PCR, and TCRdb kept only the in-frame ones, dropping some. The sample has about 160,000 clones, more than 70% seen once. Sequencing was done on a sample of peripheral blood. The receptor source for this set is a woman aged 80 or over with active or convalescent COVID-19.

The chain carries TRBV6-5 and TRBJ2-1, with a possible D match to TRBD2 (5 bases). With 4 bases removed from V and 3 bases from J, the gap between germline ends came to 13 bases. Germline-derived CDR1 and CDR2 are MNHEY and SVGAGI. The CDR3 is made up of 15 amino acids. CDR3 coding DNA: TGTGCCAGCAGTTCCCTCGGACGGGACTACAATGAGCAGTTCTTC. This translates into CASSSLGRDYNEQFF.

This chain joins TRBV5-1 and TRBJ1-3; 8 bases match TRBD1. There are 15 residues in the CDR3. Germline loops: CDR1 SGHRS, CDR2 YFSETQ. With 3 bases clipped from V and 0 bases from J, the junction kept 2 bases outside the gene matches. The CDR3 reads CASSWGQASGNTIYF. As DNA, the CDR3 is TGCGCCAGCAGCTGGGGACAGGCCTCTGGAAACACCATATATTTT.

The chain joins TRBV5-4 to TRBJ1-1; TRBD1 agrees at 7 bases. Per germline, CDR1 SGHNT and CDR2 YYREEE (reference sequence). The CDR3 is made up of 15 amino acids. The J segment lost 3 bases and the V segment lost 0 bases, leaving 5 bases of the junction unmatched. CDR3 in amino acids: CASSLAKGADTEAFF. The CDR3 DNA is TGTGCCAGCAGCTTGGCCAAGGGGGCGGACACTGAAGCTTTCTTT.

This sequence joins TRBV5-1 and TRBJ1-5, with a weak D call TRBD1 (5 bases). The length of the CDR3 is 15 residues. V dropped 0 bases and J dropped 3 bases, with 10 bases sitting between them. The V gene's germline CDR1 is SGHRS and CDR2 YFSETQ. CDR3 bases: TGCGCCAGCAGCTTGGAAGGGGCCTACAATCAGCCCCAGCATTTT. Its translation: CASSLEGAYNQPQHF.

The chain has TRBV2 and TRBJ2-2; D is perhaps TRBD1 (6 bases). The CDR3 spans 13 residues. The ends were cut back, 5 bases at V and 5 bases at J, with 9 bases in the middle. Germline values: CDR1 SNHLY, CDR2 FYNNEI. CDR3 residues: CASSLQGTGELFF. The CDR3 DNA sequence: TGTGCCAGCAGTTTACAGGGAACCGGGGAGCTGTTTTTT.

The chain carries TRBV4-1 and TRBJ2-5, with no clear D. This CDR3 contains 15 residues. The germline V gene has CDR1 MGHRA and CDR2 YSYEKL. Deletions cut 6 bases from V and 3 bases from J, with 17 bases between. The CDR3 DNA sequence: TGCGCCAGCAGTCTTGGCTGGAGCCCCGAAGAGACCCAGTACTTC. Protein product: CASSLGWSPEETQYF.

This clone was observed a handful of times. The chain carries TRBV25-1 and TRBJ1-2; D call uncertain. V was clipped by 3 bases and J by 4 bases, with 9 bases between them. The germline gives CDR1 MGHDK, CDR2 SYGVNS. This CDR3 has 13 residues. Written as DNA, the CDR3 is TGTGCCAGCAGTGACAACAGCGGCTATGGCTACACCTTC. Translation gives CASSDNSGYGYTF.

The rearrangement uses TRBV9 and TRBJ1-1, with D hard to call. V gave up 4 bases and J gave up 3 bases, with 10 bases separating them. CDR3 length: 13 amino acids. Germline-derived CDR1 and CDR2 are SGDLS and YYNGEE. CDR3 region: CASSSGFYTEAFF. The CDR3 DNA reads TGTGCCAGCAGCTCGGGATTTTACACTGAAGCTTTCTTT.

The chain is built from TRBV5-1 and TRBJ2-7; tentative D call: TRBD1 (6 bases). The CDR3 extends over 12 amino acids. CDR1 and CDR2 (germline): SGHRS, YFSETQ. Trimming cost V 5 bases and J 9 bases, with 15 bases left between them. This CDR3 is CASSTTQGRQYF. The CDR3 nucleotides read TGCGCCAGCAGTACCACACAGGGCCGGCAGTACTTC.

This clone turned up a few times. The chain employs TRBV12-3 or TRBV12-4 and TRBJ2-7; TRBD2 matches at 7 bases. With V trimmed by 2 bases and J by 6 bases, 4 bases remained unmatched. CDR3 length: 13 residues. This CDR3 reads CASSLTGGLEQYF. Written as DNA, the CDR3 is TGTGCCAGCAGTTTAACGGGAGGCCTCGAGCAGTACTTC.

The rearrangement joins TRBV11-2 to TRBJ2-5; D remains ambiguous. The length of the CDR3 is 14 residues. Germline CDR1 is SGHAT and CDR2 is FQNNGV. The V end lost 1 base, the J end lost 5 bases, and 11 bases lay between the germline ends. CDR3 residues: CASSLVLLGETQYF. The CDR3 DNA reads TGTGCCAGCAGCTTAGTTCTACTCGGGGAGACCCAGTACTTC.

This chain joins TRBV9 and TRBJ2-1; 10 bases are a match to TRBD2. V lost 2 bases and J lost 4; bases outside the gene matches: 3. Germline CDR1 reads SGDLS; CDR2 reads YYNGEE. This CDR3 comprises 15 residues. The CDR3 spells CASSVGTSEYNEQFF. In DNA form, the CDR3 reads TGTGCCAGCAGCGTGGGGACTAGCGAGTACAATGAGCAGTTCTTC.

The genes are TRBV24-1 and TRBJ2-6, with D unclear. Deletions cut 4 bases from V and 1 base from J, with 7 bases between. CDR1 and CDR2 (germline): KGHDR, SFDVKD. The CDR3 consists of 15 residues. CDR3 in amino acids: CATSDPVSGANVLTF. In DNA form, the CDR3 reads TGTGCCACCAGTGACCCCGTATCTGGGGCCAACGTCCTGACTTTC.

The J gene is TRBJ1-1, the V gene TRBV7-3, with D perhaps matching TRBD1 (6 bases). Germline CDR1 and CDR2: SGHTA and FQGTGA. V was cut by 0 bases and J by 4 bases, with 24 bases left in between. The CDR3 has 19 residues. The CDR3 coding sequence is TGTGCCAGCAGCTTAACTACTGAGGCCTCACAGGGACCGGGCACTGAAGCTTTCTTT. Residues: CASSLTTEASQGPGTEAFF.